The clone carrying this T cell receptor (beta chain) has just a few counts. Antigen specificity is unknown. The sample belongs to a study of T cell repertoires in cytomegalovirus infection. Study details: Public TCR beta signature analysis indicated the presence of both CMV infection and matching HLA type.

TCRdb re-called the reads through MiXCR, storing one row per CDR3 protein. The sample has approximately 490,000 distinct CDR3 sequences; approximately 11% are singletons. Study-level findings and limits: Dominant in the ex vivo response were TCR beta clonotypes restricted by HLA-C and specific for CMV. Cumulative public TCR beta family frequency identified CMV carriers with the relevant HLA.

Sequencing was done on a sample of PBMCs. The receptor was isolated from a human donor in good health (CMV status not recorded). Some clones in this sample may be carry-over from other donors' samples.

The CDR3 nucleotides read TGTGCCAGCAGTTGGGGATTGGGGCTAGCGGGAGAGACCCAGTACTTC. Residues: CASSWGLGLAGETQYF. V gene TRBV27 combines with J gene TRBJ2-5; 8 bases align to TRBD2. V was clipped by 4 bases and J by 4 bases; unmatched bases: 11. Germline CDR1 reads MNHEY; CDR2 reads SMNVEV (reference sequence). The length of the CDR3 is 16 residues.